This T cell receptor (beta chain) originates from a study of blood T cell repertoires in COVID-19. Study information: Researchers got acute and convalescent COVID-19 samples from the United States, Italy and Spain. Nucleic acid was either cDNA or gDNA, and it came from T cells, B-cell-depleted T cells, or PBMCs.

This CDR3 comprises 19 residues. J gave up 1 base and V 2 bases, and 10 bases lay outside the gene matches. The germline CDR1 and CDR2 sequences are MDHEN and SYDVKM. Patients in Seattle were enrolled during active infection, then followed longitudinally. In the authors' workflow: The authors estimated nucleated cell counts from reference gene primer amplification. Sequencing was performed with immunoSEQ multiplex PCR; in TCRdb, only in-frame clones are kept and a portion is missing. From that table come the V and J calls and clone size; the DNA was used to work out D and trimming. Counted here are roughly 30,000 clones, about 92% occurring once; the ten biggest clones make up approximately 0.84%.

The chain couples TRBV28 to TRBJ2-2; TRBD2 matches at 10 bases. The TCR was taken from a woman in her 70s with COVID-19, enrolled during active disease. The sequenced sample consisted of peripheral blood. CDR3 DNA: TGTGCCAGCAGTTTACGATCGGCGTCTAGCGGGAGGAACACCGGGGAGCTGTTTTTT. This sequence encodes CASSLRSASSGRNTGELFF.